These T cell receptor beta chains were read from a single sample in a study of cytomegalovirus exposure and HLA in healthy donors. Using immunoSEQ multiplex PCR, the repertoire was profiled, and TCRdb retains in-frame clones only, with some absent. The sample carries more than 95,000 clones, around three quarters recorded once. Specimen: PBMCs. The receptors originated from a man aged 30-40 years in good health and CMV-seropositive. Both conserved end residues are part of each CDR3. D genes are given only for firm matches. Size is omitted from some rows. Given values are once, few, many or a class for expanded clones.

>once|TRBV7-2|TRBD1|TRBJ2-7
CASSLTGTGGYEQYF
TGTGCCAGCAGCTTAACCGGGACAGGGGGCTACGAGCAGTACTTC
>-|TRBV4-1|-|TRBJ1-2
CASGQDESSGEGYTF
TGCGCCAGCGGCCAAGACGAGTCGTCAGGGGAAGGCTACACCTTC
>-|TRBV29-1|TRBD1|TRBJ1-4
CSVAGTANEKLFF
TGCAGCGTTGCCGGGACAGCTAATGAAAAACTGTTTTTT
>-|TRBV9|TRBD1|TRBJ2-2
CASSTGQGAGELFF
TGTGCCAGCAGCACGGGACAGGGTGCCGGGGAGCTGTTTTTT
>-|TRBV25-1|-|TRBJ1-1
CASSHLGLGNTEAFF
TGTGCCAGCAGCCACCTCGGGTTGGGGAACACTGAAGCTTTCTTT
>-|TRBV5-1|-|TRBJ1-5
CASSLDGSQPQHF
TGCGCCAGCAGCTTGGACGGTAGTCAGCCCCAGCATTTT
>few|TRBV29-1|-|TRBJ2-6
CSGWLQSGANVLTF
TGCAGCGGATGGCTCCAATCTGGGGCCAACGTCCTGACTTTC
>-|TRBV15|-|TRBJ2-1
CATSSSKGTRYNEQFF
TGTGCCACCAGCAGCTCTAAGGGGACTCGATACAATGAGCAGTTCTTC
>-|TRBV21-1|-|TRBJ2-7
CASSTQEGTGRWEQYF
TGTGCCAGCAGCACCCAGGAGGGGACAGGGCGTTGGGAGCAGTACTTC
>-|TRBV4-1|-|TRBJ1-3
CASSQLQISGNTIYF
TGCGCCAGCAGCCAACTTCAGATCTCTGGAAACACCATATATTTT
>-|TRBV5-6|TRBD1|TRBJ2-7
CASSLDGTGDPYEQYF
TGTGCCAGCAGCTTGGATGGGACAGGGGACCCCTACGAGCAGTACTTC
>few|TRBV9|-|TRBJ2-5
CASSPTRGQETQYF
TGTGCCAGCAGCCCAACCCGGGGGCAAGAGACCCAGTACTTC
>-|TRBV5-1|-|TRBJ2-7
CASSPGGDAYEQYF
TGCGCCAGCAGTCCTGGCGGGGATGCCTACGAGCAGTACTTC
>-|TRBV6-6|-|TRBJ2-7
CASTDGGRSYEQYF
TGTGCCAGCACCGATGGGGGCCGATCCTACGAGCAGTACTTC
>once|TRBV11-2|-|TRBJ2-7
CASSLKTHGGRSYEQYF
TGTGCCAGCAGCTTAAAGACCCACGGGGGGCGCTCCTACGAGCAGTACTTC
>-|TRBV9|TRBD1|TRBJ1-1
CASSVDRGTEAFF
TGTGCCAGCAGCGTAGACAGGGGCACTGAAGCTTTCTTT
>few|TRBV28|-|TRBJ2-5
CASSQSVSGETQYF
TGTGCCAGCAGTCAAAGCGTGTCGGGGGAGACCCAGTACTTC
>few|TRBV5-1|-|TRBJ2-3
CASSPIAVSTDTQYF
TGCGCCAGCAGCCCAATAGCGGTGAGCACAGATACGCAGTATTTT
>-|TRBV4-1|TRBD1|TRBJ1-5
CASSQVGDSDQPQHF
TGCGCCAGCAGCCAAGTTGGGGACAGCGATCAGCCCCAGCATTTT
>once|TRBV27|-|TRBJ1-2
CASSSYGTYKNGYTF
TGTGCCAGCAGTTCCTACGGGACATATAAAAATGGCTACACCTTC
>-|TRBV11-1|-|TRBJ1-2
CASSQDSFYGYTF
TGTGCCAGCAGCCAGGACTCATTCTATGGCTACACCTTC
>-|TRBV10-1|-|TRBJ2-1
CASSEWRGPLTLNNEQFF
TGCGCCAGCAGTGAATGGAGAGGCCCCTTAACTCTCAACAATGAGCAGTTCTTC
>-|TRBV19|-|TRBJ1-1
CASSILQGVTEAFF
TGTGCCAGTAGTATTTTACAGGGAGTAACTGAAGCTTTCTTT
>-|TRBV7-2|-|TRBJ1-6
CASSLGGGGSYNSPLHF
TGTGCCAGCAGCTTAGGCGGGGGCGGCTCCTATAATTCACCCCTCCACTTT
>-|TRBV4-1|-|TRBJ1-4
CASSQDRTQGRKLFF
TGCGCCAGCAGCCAAGATCGGACGCAGGGGAGAAAACTGTTTTTT
>-|TRBV25-1|-|TRBJ1-6
CASRRQDNSPLHF
TGTGCCAGCAGGAGACAGGATAATTCACCCCTCCACTTT
>-|TRBV28|TRBD1|TRBJ1-2
CASSLTGGDYGYTF
TGTGCCAGCAGTTTAACAGGGGGCGACTATGGCTACACCTTC
>-|TRBV10-3|TRBD1|TRBJ2-7
CAIRGTGVHEQYF
TGTGCCATCAGAGGGACAGGGGTACACGAGCAGTACTTC
>-|TRBV27|TRBD1|TRBJ2-1
CASSHGTGFPKRWNEQFF
TGTGCCAGCAGCCATGGGACAGGGTTTCCGAAGAGGTGGAATGAGCAGTTCTTC
>-|TRBV5-6|TRBD1|TRBJ1-6
CASSSGTGDNSPLHF
TGTGCCAGCAGTTCCGGGACAGGGGACAATTCACCCCTCCACTTT
>few|TRBV5-6|TRBD1|TRBJ1-4
CASSPTGIGNEKLFF
TGTGCCAGCAGCCCGACAGGGATCGGTAATGAAAAACTGTTTTTT
>once|TRBV30|TRBD2|TRBJ2-3
CAWSILSGGPDTQYF
TGTGCCTGGAGTATCCTTAGCGGGGGGCCGGATACGCAGTATTTT
>-|TRBV2|-|TRBJ2-6
CASPRQASGANVLTF
TGTGCCAGCCCACGACAGGCCTCTGGGGCCAACGTCCTGACTTTC
>-|TRBV25-1|-|TRBJ2-3
CASSATDTQYF
TGTGCCAGCAGTGCGACAGATACGCAGTATTTT
>-|TRBV4-1|TRBD2|TRBJ2-7
CASSQVLAGAAYEQYF
TGCGCCAGCAGCCAAGTACTAGCGGGGGCCGCCTACGAGCAGTACTTC